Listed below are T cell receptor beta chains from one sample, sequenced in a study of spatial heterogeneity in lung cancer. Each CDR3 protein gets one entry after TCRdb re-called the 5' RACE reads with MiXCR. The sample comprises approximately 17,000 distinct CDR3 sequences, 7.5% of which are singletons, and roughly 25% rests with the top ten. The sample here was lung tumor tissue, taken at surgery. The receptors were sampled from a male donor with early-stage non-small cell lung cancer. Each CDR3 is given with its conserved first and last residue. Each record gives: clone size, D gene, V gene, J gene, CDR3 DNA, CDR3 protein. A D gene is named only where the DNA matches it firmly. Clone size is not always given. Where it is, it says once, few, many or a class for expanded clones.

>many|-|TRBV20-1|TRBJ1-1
TGCAGTGCCAGAGGGTCGGGAAACACTGAAGCTTTCTTT
CSARGSGNTEAFF
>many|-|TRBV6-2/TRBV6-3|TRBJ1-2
TGTGCCAGCAGCTGGGCAGGGGACTATGGCTACACCTTC
CASSWAGDYGYTF
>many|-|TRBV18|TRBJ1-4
TGTGCCAGCTCTCCGGGGGAAAAACTGTTTTTT
CASSPGEKLFF
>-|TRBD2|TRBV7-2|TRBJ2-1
TGTGCCAGCAGCTTAGGGACTAGCGGATTGGGTGAGCAGTTCTTC
CASSLGTSGLGEQFF
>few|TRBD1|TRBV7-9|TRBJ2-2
TGTGCCAGCAGCCCTCTGACAGGGCTCACCGGGGAGCTGTTTTTT
CASSPLTGLTGELFF
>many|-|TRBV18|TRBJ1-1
TGTGCCAGCTCAGCCCTCGGGGGGGGATCGAACACTGAAGCTTTCTTT
CASSALGGGSNTEAFF
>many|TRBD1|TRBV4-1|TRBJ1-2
TGCGCCAGCAGCCAAGAAGGACAGGTCTTCGGCTACACCTTC
CASSQEGQVFGYTF
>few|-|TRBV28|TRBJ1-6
TGTGCCAGCAGTCCTCCTACATCTAGCTCCTATAATTCACCCCTCCACTTT
CASSPPTSSSYNSPLHF
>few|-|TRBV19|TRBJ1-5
TGTGCCAGTAGTCTGACAGTCAATCAGCCCCAGCATTTT
CASSLTVNQPQHF
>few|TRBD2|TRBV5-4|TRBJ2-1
TGTGCCAGCAGCTTGGTGCTAGCGGGGGCCACCTACAATGAGCAGTTCTTC
CASSLVLAGATYNEQFF
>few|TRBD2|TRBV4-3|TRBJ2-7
TGCGCCAGCAGCCCGCACATGGGAGGGAATATGGGCGAGCAGTACTTC
CASSPHMGGNMGEQYF
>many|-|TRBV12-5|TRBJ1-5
TGTGCTAGTGGTTTGGATCTTAATAGCAATCAGCCCCAGCATTTT
CASGLDLNSNQPQHF
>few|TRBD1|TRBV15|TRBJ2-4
TGTGCCACCAGCCGAGACCCGGGACAGGGATACATTCAGTACTTC
CATSRDPGQGYIQYF
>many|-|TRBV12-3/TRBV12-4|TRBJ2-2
TGTGCCAGCAGCCCTGGCCTACCAAGGGGCACCGGGGAGCTGTTTTTT
CASSPGLPRGTGELFF
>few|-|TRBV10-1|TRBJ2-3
TGCGCCAGCAGTGACAGGGCTGTCACAGATACGCAGTATTTT
CASSDRAVTDTQYF
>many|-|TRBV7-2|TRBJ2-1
TGTGCCAGCAGCGGGTTTGGGCAGTTCTTC
CASSGFGQFF
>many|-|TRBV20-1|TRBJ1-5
TGCAGTGCTAGAGTGGGGGGAGCCGGGTATAGCAATCAGCCCCAGCATTTT
CSARVGGAGYSNQPQHF
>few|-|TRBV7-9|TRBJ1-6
TGTGCCAGCAGCTTAACCGGGGACACCTCCAATTCACCCCTCCACTTT
CASSLTGDTSNSPLHF
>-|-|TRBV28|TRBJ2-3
TGTGCCAGCAGTGAACAGGGTTGGAGCACAGATACGCAGTATTTT
CASSEQGWSTDTQYF
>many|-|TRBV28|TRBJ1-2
TGTGCCAGCAGATGGGGACGGCTTGGGAACTATGGCTACACCTTC
CASRWGRLGNYGYTF
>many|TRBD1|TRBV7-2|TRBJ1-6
TGTGCCAGCAGCTTGACCGGGACAGGGGTTTCACCCCTCCACTTT
CASSLTGTGVSPLHF
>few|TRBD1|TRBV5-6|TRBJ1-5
TGTGCCAGCAGCGCAGGGACAGGACCTAGCAATCAGCCCCAGCATTTT
CASSAGTGPSNQPQHF
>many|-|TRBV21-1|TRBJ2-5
TGTGCCAGCAGCAAAGTCACGGCACAAGAGACCCAGTACTTC
CASSKVTAQETQYF
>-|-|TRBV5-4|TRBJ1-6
TGTGCCAGCAGCCCCCTAGGGGCACAATCACCCCTCCACTTT
CASSPLGAQSPLHF
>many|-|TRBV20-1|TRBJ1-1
TGCAGTGCTAGACCGCAGGGTAGTGAAGCTTTCTTT
CSARPQGSEAFF
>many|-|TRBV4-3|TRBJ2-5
TGCGCCAGCAGCCACTCACTAGACCCCGCGAAGACCCAGTACTTC
CASSHSLDPAKTQYF
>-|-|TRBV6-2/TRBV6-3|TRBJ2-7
TGTGCCAGCAGTTCTAACAGGGTCTCCTACGAGCAGTACTTC
CASSSNRVSYEQYF
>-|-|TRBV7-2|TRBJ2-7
TGTGCCAGCAGCCTGTCCGTGACCGACTTCTACGAGCAGTACTTC
CASSLSVTDFYEQYF
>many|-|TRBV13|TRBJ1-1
TGTGCCAGCAGCTTAGACCCAAACACTGAAGCTTTCTTT
CASSLDPNTEAFF
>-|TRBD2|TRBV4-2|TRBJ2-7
TGTGCCAGCAGCCAGTCTAGCGGGGGAAACTACGAGCAGTACTTC
CASSQSSGGNYEQYF
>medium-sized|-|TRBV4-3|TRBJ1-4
TGCGCCAGCAGCCAAGAATTTTGGGACCGCGCAACTAATGAAAAACTGTTTTTT
CASSQEFWDRATNEKLFF
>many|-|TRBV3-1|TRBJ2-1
TGTGCCAGCAGCCAAGAACCCACCTTTAATGAGCAGTTCTTC
CASSQEPTFNEQFF
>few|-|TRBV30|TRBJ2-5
TGTGCCTGGAGTGTACGCCAGGTCGGCGTGACCCAGTACTTC
CAWSVRQVGVTQYF
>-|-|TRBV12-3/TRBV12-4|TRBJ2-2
TGTGCCAGCAGTAGATCTCCGAACACCGGGGAGCTGTTTTTT
CASSRSPNTGELFF
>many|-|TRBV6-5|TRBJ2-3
TGTGCCAGCAGTTACAAGGGAACTAGCACAGATACGCAGTATTTT
CASSYKGTSTDTQYF
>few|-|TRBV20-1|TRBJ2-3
TGCAGTGCCCCAACCGATACGCAGTATTTT
CSAPTDTQYF
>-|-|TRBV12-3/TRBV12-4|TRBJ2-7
TGTGCCAGCAGTTTAAGGGACCCCTACGAGCAGTACTTC
CASSLRDPYEQYF
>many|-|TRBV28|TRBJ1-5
TGTGCCAGCAGTTTTATGGGCCGGGACGGTCAGCCCCAGCATTTT
CASSFMGRDGQPQHF
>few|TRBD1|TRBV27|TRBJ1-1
TGTGCCAGCAGTTTCAATGACAGGGCATCCGCTGAAGCTTTCTTT
CASSFNDRASAEAFF
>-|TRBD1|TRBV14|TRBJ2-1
TGTGCCAGCAGCCCCTCGGGACAGCTTTACAATGAGCAGTTCTTC
CASSPSGQLYNEQFF
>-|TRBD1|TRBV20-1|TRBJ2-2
TGCAGTGCTCCCGACAGGGTAAAGAACACCGGGGAGCTGTTTTTT
CSAPDRVKNTGELFF
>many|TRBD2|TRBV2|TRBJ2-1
TGTGCCAGCAGTGCCCGGACTAGCTTCGACAATGAGCAGTTCTTC
CASSARTSFDNEQFF
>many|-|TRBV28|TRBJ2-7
TGTGCCAGCAGTTTCCGCGGAAACTACGAGCAGTACTTC
CASSFRGNYEQYF
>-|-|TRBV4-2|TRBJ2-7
TGTGCCAGCAGCCAAGTGTCCTCCACTTACGAGCAGTACTTC
CASSQVSSTYEQYF
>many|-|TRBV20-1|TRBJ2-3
TGCAGTGCTAGAGCCGGGTTGATTGATACGCAGTATTTT
CSARAGLIDTQYF
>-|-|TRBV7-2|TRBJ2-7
TGTGCCAGCAGCTTCGGGGACACTTCATTCTACGAGCAGTACTTC
CASSFGDTSFYEQYF
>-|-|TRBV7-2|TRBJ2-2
TGTGCCAGCAGCCAGGGCGCGAACACCGGGGAGCTGTTTTTT
CASSQGANTGELFF
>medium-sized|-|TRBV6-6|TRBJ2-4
TGTGCCAGCAGGCCGCAGGGCCCCCAAGCCAAAAACATTCAGTACTTC
CASRPQGPQAKNIQYF
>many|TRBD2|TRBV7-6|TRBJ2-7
TGTGCCAGCAGCCAGACTAGCGGGCGATACGAGCAGTACTTC
CASSQTSGRYEQYF